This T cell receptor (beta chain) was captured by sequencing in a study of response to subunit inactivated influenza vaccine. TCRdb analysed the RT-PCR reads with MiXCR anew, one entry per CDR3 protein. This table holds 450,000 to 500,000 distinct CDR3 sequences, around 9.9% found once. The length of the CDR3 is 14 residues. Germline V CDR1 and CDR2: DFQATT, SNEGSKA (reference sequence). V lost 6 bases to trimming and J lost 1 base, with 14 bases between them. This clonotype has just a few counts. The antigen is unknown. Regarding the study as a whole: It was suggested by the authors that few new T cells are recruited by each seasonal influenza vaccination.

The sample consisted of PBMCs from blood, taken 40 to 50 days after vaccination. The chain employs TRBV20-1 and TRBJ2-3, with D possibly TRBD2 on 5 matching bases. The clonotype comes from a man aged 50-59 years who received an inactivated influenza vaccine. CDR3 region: CSAVISGGTDTQYF. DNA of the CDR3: TGCAGTGCCGTCATAAGCGGAGGCACAGATACGCAGTATTTT.